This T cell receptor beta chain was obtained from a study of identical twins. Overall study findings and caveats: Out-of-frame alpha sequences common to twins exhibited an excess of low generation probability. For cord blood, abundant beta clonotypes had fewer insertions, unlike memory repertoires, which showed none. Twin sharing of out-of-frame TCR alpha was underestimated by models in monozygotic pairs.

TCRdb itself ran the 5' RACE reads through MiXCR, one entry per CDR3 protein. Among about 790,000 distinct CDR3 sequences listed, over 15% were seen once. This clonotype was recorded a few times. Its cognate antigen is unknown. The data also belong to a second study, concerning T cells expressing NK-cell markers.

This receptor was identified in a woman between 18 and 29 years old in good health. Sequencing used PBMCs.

The CDR3 nucleotides read TGTGCCAGCTCACTCCGGGACAGGGTGGACGAGCAGTACTTC. It translates to CASSLRDRVDEQYF. The V and J genes are TRBV18 and TRBJ2-7; TRBD1 matches at 9 bases. The germline CDR1 and CDR2 sequences are KGHSH and LQKENI. The CDR3 has 14 amino acids. V shed 4 bases, J shed 5 bases, and the junction held 6 bases outside the gene matches.